This T cell receptor beta chain was recorded in a study of T cell responses to AZD1222 COVID-19 vaccine. Study-wide findings and caveats: Scientists sampled the repertoires only once the peak T cell response had passed. Seropositive status at baseline applied to only a handful of AZD1222 recipients.

TCRdb's table, derived via immunoSEQ multiplex PCR, lists solely in-frame clones and lacks some. In the table there are approximately 150,000 clones, roughly 93% of which are singletons. Trimming took 4 bases from V and 3 from J; bases not matched to a gene: 4. Germline CDR1 SGHVS, CDR2 FQNEAQ. This CDR3 region has 15 residues. Notes on this clone: Its antigen is not identified.

This clonotype was sampled from an adult who received the AZD1222 COVID-19 vaccine. The sequencing here drew on peripheral blood, taken 28 days after the second AZD1222 dose. The genes are TRBV7-8 and TRBJ1-4; 8 positions match TRBD1. The CDR3 DNA is TGTGCCAGCAGCTCCGGACAGGGTCCTAATGAAAAACTGTTTTTT. As protein: CASSSGQGPNEKLFF. The full variable domain, with the rest looked up from reference TRBV7-8 and TRBJ1-4, is GAGVSQSPRYKVAKRGQDVALRCDPISGHVSLFWYQQALGQGPEFLTYFQNEAQLDKSGLPSDRFFAERPEGSVSTLKIQRTQQEDSAVYLCASSSGQGPNEKLFFGSGTQLSVL.